This TCR beta chain came from a study of T cells in Graves' hyperthyroidism and ophthalmopathy. Study at large: Peripheral blood draws took place at initial diagnosis, ahead of any treatment.

For this clonotype: What it recognizes is unknown. Its ends do not fully match the called genes, so a read error is possible.

Recently diagnosed hyperthyroidism of less than 2 months' duration affected patients aged 18 to 65. CDR3 length: 12 residues. Germline V gene data show CDR1 as SEHNR and CDR2 as FQNEAQ (reference sequence). The TCR beta CDR3 regions underwent amplification using RNA transcripts as the source. First-round RT-PCR targeting the TCR CDR3 was performed with the HTBI primer set. TCRdb used MiXCR to reprocess the multiplex PCR reads, holding one entry per CDR3 protein. The sample records 700,000 to 850,000 distinct CDR3 sequences, just over 35% being singletons. The study, taken as a whole, reports: Ophthalmopathy was model-predicted a median 6.5 months pre-onset.

This sequence joins TRBV7-9 and TRBJ2-5, with D hard to call. The clonotype originates from a woman aged 40-49 years with Graves' hyperthyroidism. Sequencing was done on a sample of blood. In nucleotides, the CDR3 is TGTGCCAACAGCCTAGTGGTAGAGACCCAGTACTTC. Encoded protein: CANSLVVETQYF.